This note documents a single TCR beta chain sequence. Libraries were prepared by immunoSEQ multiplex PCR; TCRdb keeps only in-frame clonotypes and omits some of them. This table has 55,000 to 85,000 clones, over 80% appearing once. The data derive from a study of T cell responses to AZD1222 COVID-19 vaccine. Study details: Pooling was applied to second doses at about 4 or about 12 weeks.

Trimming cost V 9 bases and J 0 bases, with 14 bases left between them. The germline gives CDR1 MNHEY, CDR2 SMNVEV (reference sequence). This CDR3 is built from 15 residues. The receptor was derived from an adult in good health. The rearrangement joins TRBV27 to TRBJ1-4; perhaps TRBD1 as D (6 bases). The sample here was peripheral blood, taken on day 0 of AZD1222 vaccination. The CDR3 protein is CASRRQDATNEKLFF. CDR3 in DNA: TGTGCCAGTCGCCGACAGGACGCAACTAATGAAAAACTGTTTTTT.